This T cell receptor (beta chain) is drawn from a study of blood T cell repertoires in COVID-19. Whole-study context: From T cells, B-cell-depleted T cells, or PBMCs came the material, which was cDNA or gDNA.

The authors' processing: The authors estimated nucleated cell counts from reference gene primer amplification. Data came from immunoSEQ multiplex PCR; TCRdb stores just in-frame clones and leaves some out. That table furnishes V, J and clone size, whereas the DNA furnished D and trimming. Of approximately 190,000 clones detected, about nine tenths appear once; the ten largest clones hold 0.5% to 0.6%. V shed 6 bases and J shed 3 bases, with 9 bases lying between them. Germline assignment: CDR1 MNHEY and CDR2 SMNVEV (reference sequence). CDR3 length: 12 amino acids. This rearrangement joins TRBV27 to TRBJ2-7; D gene uncertain. Sequencing input: peripheral blood. The origin of this receptor is a man aged 50-59 years with acute or convalescent COVID-19. Here the CDR3 DNA reads TGTGCCAGCAGCAGAGCAGGCTACGAGCAGTACTTC. Translation: CASSRAGYEQYF.